The 9 T cell receptor beta chains reported below all come from one sample, sequenced in a study of blood T cell repertoires in COVID-19. This table comes from immunoSEQ multiplex PCR, and its TCRdb copy is limited to in-frame clones, with some not included. The repertoire has about 10,000 clones, around 80% of them found once; the top ten carry 24%. The sequenced sample was peripheral blood. All receptors come from a man aged 60 to 69 with active COVID-19.

CDR3 in amino acids: CASSLAGGVREQYF. For the CDR3, the DNA is TGTGCCAGCAGCTTAGCGGGAGGTGTCCGCGAGCAGTACTTC. This rearrangement joins TRBV7-2 to TRBJ2-7, with a possible D match to TRBD2 (6 bases). Looked up from germline, CDR1 is SGHTA and CDR2 is FQGNSA. The CDR3 contains 14 residues. The ends were cut back, 0 bases at V and 6 bases at J, with 12 bases in the middle.

The V and J genes are TRBV7-9 and TRBJ2-7; the match to TRBD2 covers 12 bases. With 3 bases clipped from V and 9 bases from J, the junction kept 3 bases outside the gene matches. Germline CDR1 and CDR2: SEHNR and FQNEAQ (reference sequence). The CDR3 is made up of 13 amino acids. The CDR3 bases are TGTGCCAGCAGCTTCGGGACTAGCGGGCTGCAGTACTTC. As protein: CASSFGTSGLQYF.

This chain connects TRBV11-2 to TRBJ2-5, with 7 bases identical to TRBD1. CDR1 SGHAT and CDR2 FQNNGV come from the germline V gene. With V trimmed by 2 bases and J by 5 bases, 8 bases remained unmatched. CDR3 length: 15 amino acids. CDR3 protein: CASSLHDRVLETQYF. CDR3 sequence (DNA): TGTGCCAGCAGCTTACACGACAGGGTATTGGAGACCCAGTACTTC. Using reference TRBV11-2 and TRBJ2-5 for the parts outside the CDR3, the full variable domain is EAGVAQSPRYKIIEKRQSVAFWCNPISGHATLYWYQQILGQGPKLLIQFQNNGVVDDSQLPKDRFSAERLKGVDSTLKIQPAKLEDSAVYLCASSLHDRVLETQYFGPGTRLLVL.

The chain recombines TRBV30 with TRBJ1-6; 9 bases match TRBD1. This CDR3 contains 13 residues. In germline, CDR1 is GTSNPN, CDR2 SVGIG (reference sequence). J lost 10 bases, V lost 5 bases, and 6 bases had no gene match. CDR3 sequence: CAWVGTGQSPLHF. The CDR3 DNA sequence: TGTGCCTGGGTCGGGACAGGGCAATCACCCCTCCACTTT.

A word on this clone: The identical CDR3 is also encoded by other nucleotide sequences in the sample. The rearrangement joins TRBV27 to TRBJ1-2, with D hard to call. The CDR3 consists of 13 residues. Germline V lookup: CDR1 MNHEY, CDR2 SMNVEV (reference sequence). Between the trimmed V and J ends, which lost 5 bases and 1 base, there was a span of 8 bases. CDR3 protein: CASSPEGNYGYTF. The CDR3 DNA follows: TGTGCCAGCAGTCCGGAGGGTAACTATGGCTACACCTTC.

The rearrangement uses TRBV5-1 and TRBJ2-5; 8 bases map to TRBD1. Trimming at V came to 4 bases and at J to 0 bases, leaving 8 bases not matched to a gene. Germline V lookup: CDR1 SGHRS, CDR2 YFSETQ. The CDR3 length is 16 residues. DNA for the CDR3: TGCGCCAGCAGCCCGGGGACAGGAGGTTACCAAGAGACCCAGTACTTC. Translation gives CASSPGTGGYQETQYF.

The CDR3 DNA reads TGTGCCAGCAGTTTACAGATGATTACTGAAGCTTTCTTT. Translation: CASSLQMITEAFF. The rearrangement joins TRBV12-3 or TRBV12-4 to TRBJ1-1; unclear D gene. The CDR3 is 13 residues long. The V end was cut by 2 bases, the J end by 5 bases, with 9 bases between.

This CDR3 is CASSSDPGTGDIQYF. The DNA of the CDR3 is TGCGCCAGCAGCTCCGACCCCGGGACAGGGGACATTCAGTACTTC. The chain combines TRBV5-1 with TRBJ2-4; 10 positions match TRBD1. The V gene end was trimmed by 3 bases and the J gene end by 8 bases; junction bases not matched to a gene: 8. The CDR3 is made up of 15 amino acids. The germline V gene encodes CDR1 SGHRS and CDR2 YFSETQ.

The chain links TRBV5-5 to TRBJ2-3; 8 positions agree with TRBD2. V was pared by 0 bases and J by 0 bases, with 6 bases of the junction left unmatched. Germline CDR1 and CDR2: SGHKS and YYEKEE (reference sequence). This CDR3 spans 17 amino acids. CDR3 protein: CASSLATSGTSTDTQYF. CDR3 bases: TGTGCCAGCAGCTTGGCCACTAGCGGAACTAGCACAGATACGCAGTATTTT.